Sequencing of this T cell receptor (beta chain) was carried out in a study of PD-L1 blockade in urothelial cancer. Study summary: Male patients with bladder-origin urothelial cancer numbered about 90% of the roughly 29. A median of approximately 150,000 T cells was found in the blood samples.

Study results and caveats: More expansion of tumor-associated blood clones, seen at 3 weeks, marked durable-benefit patients.

Assay used: immunoSEQ multiplex PCR; TCRdb lists only in-frame clones, some missing. The sample lists about 87,000 clones; 84% were seen once. Time point reported: pretreatment peripheral blood. A single count supports this clone. The antigen is not known. V dropped 7 bases and J dropped 3; count of bases not matched to a gene: 6. Germline V gene lookup returns CDR1 MNHEY and CDR2 SVGAGI. The CDR3 spans 14 residues. This sequence was found in a man aged 55 to 70 with urothelial cancer. The chain links TRBV6-5 to TRBJ2-3, with TRBD2 identical over 8 bases. The material was PBMCs, obtained around atezolizumab (anti-PD-L1) treatment. The CDR3 loop reads CASMAGGRTDTQYF. The CDR3 DNA reads TGTGCCAGCATGGCGGGGGGCCGTACAGATACGCAGTATTTT.